This T cell receptor (beta chain) was sequenced in a study of T cell repertoires in cytomegalovirus infection. Each CDR3 protein gets one entry after TCRdb re-called the reads with MiXCR. The repertoire consists of around 140,000 distinct CDR3 sequences, with roughly 32% occurring once and the leading ten covering around 50%. V dropped 2 bases and J dropped 3 bases, with 11 bases sitting between them. This CDR3 comprises 14 residues. Ten or more counts support this clonotype. The antigen remains undetermined. Study-wide findings and caveats: Carriers of CMV plus the relevant HLA were identified by cumulative public TCR beta family frequency.

This clonotype was obtained from a human donor in good health (CMV status not recorded). Some clones in this sample may be carry-over from other donors' samples. The chain couples TRBV12-3 or TRBV12-4 to TRBJ2-7, with D possibly TRBD1 on 6 matching bases. The sample was CD8+ T cells from cultured PBMCs, taken from culture after CMV antigen stimulation. For the CDR3, the DNA is TGTGCCAGCAGTTTAAATAACAGGGACTACGAGCAGTACTTC. Protein: CASSLNNRDYEQYF.